This T cell receptor beta chain was obtained from a study of cytomegalovirus exposure and HLA in healthy donors. Study-wide findings and caveats: There were several of the most significant clusters that appeared linked to common viral pathogens in a later analysis. Using the classifier, cytomegalovirus status was reportedly diagnosed with high specificity and sensitivity.

PCR primers comprised 60 Vbeta and 13 Jbeta primers. The protocol was immunoSEQ multiplex PCR, while the TCRdb copy is restricted to in-frame clones and leaves out a portion. This sample has some 220,000 clones, with approximately 90% found just once. As for this clone: Its antigen is as yet unknown.

The CDR3 has 14 amino acids. The V gene end was trimmed by 3 bases and the J gene end by 4 bases; junction bases not matched to a gene: 3. Germline CDR1 reads GTSNPN; CDR2 reads SVGIG (reference sequence). J is TRBJ2-2 and V is TRBV30; 9 bases map to TRBD2. This sequence was found in a woman between 18 and 29 years old in good health and CMV-seronegative. What was sequenced was PBMCs. The CDR3: CAWRLLAGTGELFF. The CDR3 DNA follows: TGTGCCTGGAGGCTACTAGCGGGCACCGGGGAGCTGTTTTTT.